The sequence of this T cell receptor beta chain was determined in a study of regulatory T cells in long-lasting Graves disease. Losses at the gene ends were 5 bases for V and 4 bases for J; bases not matched to a gene: 1. CDR1 and CDR2 from the germline V gene are LGHDT and YNNKEL (reference sequence). The CDR3 covers 15 residues. The time point here: persistent/refractory GD, antithyroid drugs over 5 years with positive TRAb. With RNA extracted from PBMCs as input, the TCR library was made. iRepertoire HTBI primers and Arm-PCR of CDR3 regions built TCR beta libraries. Authors' data handling: From all samples, identification returned over 13 TRBJ and under 75 TRBV segments. Each CDR3 protein gets one entry after TCRdb re-called the multiplex PCR reads with MiXCR. The V and J calls were not made by the authors but by TCRdb's processing. The data contain over 650,000 distinct CDR3 sequences, about 30% of them singletons.

Study findings and constraints: Persistent patients shared 2,741 public clonotypes among themselves. Newly diagnosed patients shared fewer, at more than 850. Investigators studied peripheral blood only, not thyroid tissue.

A remark on this clonotype: Antigen: not known.

The clonotype originates from a female donor with Graves disease. The input for sequencing was peripheral blood mononuclear cells (PBMCs), taken when the disease was refractory, from a patient treated with antithyroid drugs. The chain carries TRBV3-1 and TRBJ2-2; 13 nucleotides agree with TRBD2. CDR3 sequence: CASSWTSGGTGELFF. CDR3 coding DNA: TGTGCCAGCAGCTGGACTAGCGGGGGCACCGGGGAGCTGTTTTTT.